One and the same sample provided the 9 T cell receptor beta chains below, sequenced in a study of blood T cells in healthy people across ages. Sample-barcoded 5' priming and a J-beta primer mix drove a second PCR of 7 to 11 cycles. Each CDR3 protein is one row after TCRdb ran MiXCR on the 5' RACE reads. This table has more than 900,000 distinct CDR3 sequences, approximately 32% appearing once. In addition, the sample was reused for a study of T cells of mothers and their children.

Sequenced: blood. Every receptor here comes from a woman between 35 and 50 years old in good health.

The chain recombines TRBV7-6 with TRBJ1-2; no clear D gene. Trimming cost V 5 bases and J 7 bases, with 14 bases left between them. The germline CDR1 and CDR2 sequences are SGHVS and FNYEAQ. The CDR3 is made up of 13 amino acids. The CDR3 DNA follows: TGTGCCAGCAGCCTGAATGAGGGAAGTGGCTACACCTTC. Protein: CASSLNEGSGYTF.

In this sample, this clonotype turned up a few times. One base away lies a much larger clone, so this may be a sequencing read error. The chain couples TRBV6-5 to TRBJ2-5, with D hard to call. The J call may be mistaken, given a closer DNA end match to TRBJ2-1. Germline lookup yields CDR1 MNHEY and CDR2 SVGAGI. The CDR3 consists of 12 residues. This CDR3 reads CASSDTQETQFF. The DNA of the CDR3 is TGTGCCAGCAGTGACACTCAAGAGACCCAGTTCTTC.

The chain couples TRBV5-1 to TRBJ2-1, with D uncertain. The CDR3 is made up of 16 amino acids. V was clipped by 0 bases and J by 3 bases, with 13 bases between them. Germline CDR1 SGHRS, CDR2 YFSETQ. CDR3 nucleotides: TGCGCCAGCAGCTTGGATGGTCTGGTCTTCTACAATGAGCAGTTCTTC. Its protein product is CASSLDGLVFYNEQFF.

This clonotype was seen at least ten times. The chain carries TRBV20-1 and TRBJ1-4, with a tentative D call TRBD1 (6 bases). CDR3 length: 14 residues. Germline CDR1 reads DFQATT; CDR2 reads SNEGSKA (reference sequence). V shed 4 bases and J shed 8 bases, with 17 bases lying between them. The CDR3, as DNA: TGCAGTGCTATTAACAGGGCAGAGGCGGAAAAACTGTTTTTT. It specifies CSAINRAEAEKLFF.

This clonotype has only a few counts. The rearrangement links TRBV9 to TRBJ1-2, with D possibly matching TRBD1 (6 bases). This CDR3 comprises 16 residues. The V end was cut by 0 bases, the J end by 4 bases, with 16 bases between. Germline V lookup: CDR1 SGDLS, CDR2 YYNGEE. CDR3 sequence: CASSVDNRDRSYGYTF. In nucleotides, the CDR3 is TGTGCCAGCAGCGTAGACAACAGGGATCGGAGCTATGGCTACACCTTC.

This clonotype was detected only a few times. The genes are TRBV6-1 and TRBJ2-7; 7 bases are shared with TRBD1. The J segment lost 6 bases and the V segment lost 2 bases, leaving 4 bases of the junction unmatched. The CDR3 runs to 13 residues. Germline V lookup: CDR1 MNHNS, CDR2 SASEGT. DNA of the CDR3: TGTGCCAGCAGTGAAAACAGGGGATCCGAGCAGTACTTC. Translated: CASSENRGSEQYF.

J is TRBJ1-1 and V is TRBV28; D gene ambiguous. CDR1 is MDHEN, CDR2 SYDVKM, per germline. The V gene lost 7 bases and the J gene lost 0 bases, with 18 bases spanning the gap. This CDR3 comprises 16 residues. The CDR3 reads CASNPTVSTMNTEAFF. CDR3 nucleotide sequence: TGTGCCAGCAATCCCACAGTTTCGACGATGAACACTGAAGCTTTCTTT.

The chain recombines TRBV7-9 with TRBJ1-6; D ambiguous. Germline loops: CDR1 SEHNR, CDR2 FQNEAQ (reference sequence). The V end was cut by 1 base, the J end by 8 bases, with 6 bases between. The CDR3 consists of 13 residues. CDR3 loop: CASSLVGYSPLHF. CDR3 coding DNA: TGTGCCAGCAGCTTAGTCGGGTATTCACCCCTCCACTTT.

The chain has TRBV11-2 and TRBJ2-1; D is possibly TRBD1 (5 bases). CDR1 is SGHAT, CDR2 FQNNGV, per germline. V lost 6 bases to trimming and J lost 8 bases, with 26 bases between them. The CDR3 sequence is 17 residues long. CDR3 bases: TGTGCCAGCAGGGAAGGTGGAAAGGGGCCGCAGGAGTATGAGCAGTTCTTC. Amino acids: CASREGGKGPQEYEQFF.